These 23 T cell receptor beta chains came from one sample sequenced in a study of T-cell reconstitution after alpha-beta-depleted transplantation in children. Molecular barcoding with unique molecular identifiers was used for the TCRbeta library. TCRdb used MiXCR to reprocess the PCR reads, holding one entry per CDR3 protein. The sample lists 500,000 to 600,000 distinct CDR3 sequences, roughly 30% occurring once. The starting material was PBMCs, obtained before TCRalphabeta/CD19-depleted stem cell transplant. These receptors were collected from a boy younger than two with Wiskott-Aldrich syndrome, due to receive a stem cell transplant.

With regard to this clonotype: Its ends do not fully match the called genes, so a read error is possible. V usage is TRBV9 and J usage is TRBJ2-2; D is perhaps TRBD2 (6 bases). Per the germline V gene, CDR1 is SGDLS and CDR2 is YYNGEE. The CDR3 spans 17 residues. The CDR3 spells CASGVGAGSGRTGELFF. For the CDR3, the DNA is TGTGCCAGCGGCGTAGGAGCTGGGTCGGGGAGGACCGGGGAGCTGTTTTTT.

A few counts support this clonotype. This rearrangement joins TRBV20-1 to TRBJ2-5; the match to TRBD2 covers 7 bases. From germline, CDR1 is DFQATT and CDR2 SNEGSKA (reference sequence). This CDR3 contains 13 residues. V was clipped by 5 bases and J by 4 bases; unmatched bases: 7. DNA for the CDR3: TGCAGTGCTGAGCGGGATCCGGGAGAGACCCAGTACTTC. This translates into CSAERDPGETQYF.

V is TRBV5-1 and J is TRBJ2-1; possibly TRBD1 for D (6 bases). CDR3 size: 15 residues. Germline loops: CDR1 SGHRS, CDR2 YFSETQ. The V end lost 6 bases, the J end lost 1 base, and 14 bases lay between the germline ends. The CDR3 DNA sequence: TGCGCCAGCATCAAGGACAGTTTATCCTACAATGAGCAGTTCTTC. It yields the protein CASIKDSLSYNEQFF.

CDR3 in amino acids: CASSQTGDNEQFF. CDR3 nucleotides: TGCGCCAGCAGCCAGACAGGGGACAATGAGCAGTTCTTC. The gene calls are TRBV5-1 and TRBJ2-1; 8 nucleotides line up with TRBD1. CDR3 length: 13 amino acids. V was pared by 4 bases and J by 5 bases, with 2 bases of the junction left unmatched. The V gene's germline CDR1 is SGHRS and CDR2 YFSETQ.

The rearrangement joins TRBV18 to TRBJ1-1; D ambiguous. Trimming stripped 6 bases from V and 10 bases from J, with 24 bases between. CDR1 KGHSH and CDR2 LQKENI come from the germline V gene. The CDR3 sequence is 15 residues long. The CDR3 protein is CASSQTSIALGGAFF. The CDR3 nucleotides are TGTGCCAGCTCGCAAACCAGCATAGCCCTGGGCGGAGCTTTCTTT.

This clonotype was seen a handful of times. The J gene is TRBJ1-1, the V gene TRBV5-1; 7 nucleotides line up with TRBD1. Germline V CDR1 and CDR2: SGHRS, YFSETQ. This CDR3 spans 14 amino acids. Unmatched junction bases numbered 6, after V lost 3 bases and J lost 4 bases. The CDR3 here is CASSSTGYSTEAFF. The CDR3, as DNA: TGCGCCAGCAGCTCGACAGGGTATAGCACTGAAGCTTTCTTT.

The chain employs TRBV5-1 and TRBJ2-5; D gene unclear. Germline CDR1 and CDR2: SGHRS and YFSETQ. With 0 bases removed from V and 0 bases from J, the gap between germline ends came to 6 bases. The CDR3 runs to 14 residues. CDR3 bases: TGCGCCAGCAGCTTGGACACCTACCAAGAGACCCAGTACTTC. Translated: CASSLDTYQETQYF.

This clonotype was seen more than once but under ten times. The chain joins TRBV7-8 to TRBJ1-1; D remains unclear. V lost 2 bases, J lost 0 bases, and 10 bases lay in between. The CDR3 loop spans 15 amino acids. Germline loops: CDR1 SGHVS, CDR2 FQNEAQ. The CDR3 sequence: CASSLHVYMNTEAFF. CDR3 in DNA: TGTGCCAGCAGCTTACACGTTTACATGAACACTGAAGCTTTCTTT.

The gene calls are TRBV11-2 and TRBJ2-7; 9 bases line up with TRBD1. Germline CDR1 and CDR2: SGHAT and FQNNGV. V shed 7 bases and J 1 base; nucleotides not matched to a gene: 8. This CDR3 contains 15 residues. The CDR3 protein is CASTGRQGVSYEQYF. Here the CDR3 DNA reads TGTGCCAGCACCGGTAGACAGGGGGTGTCCTACGAGCAGTACTTC.

V usage is TRBV20-1 and J usage is TRBJ2-1; 8 nucleotides align to TRBD2. The CDR3 sequence is 14 residues long. V shed 3 bases and J 7 bases; nucleotides not matched to a gene: 8. Germline loops: CDR1 DFQATT, CDR2 SNEGSKA (reference sequence). For the CDR3, the DNA is TGCAGTGCTAGTGAAGCGGGAGCGTCGAATGAGCAGTTCTTC. It translates to CSASEAGASNEQFF.

This clonotype was picked up a small number of times. The chain couples TRBV20-1 to TRBJ2-1, with TRBD1 matching over 10 bases. Per the germline V gene, CDR1 is DFQATT and CDR2 is SNEGSKA (reference sequence). J was trimmed by 5 bases and V by 6 bases; bases with no gene match: 7. The CDR3 loop spans 14 amino acids. CDR3 in amino acids: CSAVGGQGHNEQFF. The CDR3 DNA reads TGCAGTGCGGTTGGGGGACAGGGGCACAATGAGCAGTTCTTC.

J is TRBJ2-1 and V is TRBV20-1; TRBD2 agrees at 11 bases. CDR1 is DFQATT, CDR2 SNEGSKA, per germline (reference sequence). V shed 5 bases and J 10 bases; nucleotides not matched to a gene: 10. The CDR3 extends over 14 amino acids. The CDR3 is CSASGTSGGSEQFF. CDR3 coding DNA: TGCAGTGCTTCCGGGACTAGCGGCGGGTCGGAGCAGTTCTTC.

This sequence joins TRBV6-1 and TRBJ1-1; D call uncertain. Trimming removed 2 bases from V and 1 base from J, with 8 bases in between. The germline V gene encodes CDR1 MNHNS and CDR2 SASEGT. The CDR3 has 14 amino acids. The CDR3, as DNA: TGTGCCAGCAGTGAACGACGGGCGAACACTGAAGCTTTCTTT. Its translation: CASSERRANTEAFF.

This rearrangement joins TRBV20-1 to TRBJ2-3; no clear D. The V end was cut by 3 bases, the J end by 0 bases, with 10 bases between. The CDR3 loop spans 14 amino acids. In germline, CDR1 is DFQATT, CDR2 SNEGSKA (reference sequence). The CDR3 sequence: CSARDARSTDTQYF. DNA of the CDR3: TGCAGTGCTAGGGACGCCCGTAGCACAGATACGCAGTATTTT.

The rearrangement uses TRBV12-3 or TRBV12-4 and TRBJ2-5; D call uncertain. Trimming shortened V by 7 bases and J by 2 bases, and 14 bases separated the two germline ends. This CDR3 has 14 amino acids. The CDR3 loop reads CASTPGQQQETQYF. The CDR3 coding sequence is TGTGCCAGCACCCCGGGCCAACAACAAGAGACCCAGTACTTC.

This clonotype appeared many times. The genes are TRBV7-2 and TRBJ2-1; the match to TRBD2 covers 10 bases. Germline CDR1 is SGHTA and CDR2 is FQGNSA. Trimming cost V 5 bases and J 5 bases; bases outside gene matches: 6. This CDR3 has 15 amino acids. The DNA of the CDR3 is TGTGCCAGCAGCCCAGGGACTAGCGCCCACAATGAGCAGTTCTTC. As protein: CASSPGTSAHNEQFF.

The gene calls are TRBV7-9 and TRBJ2-1; 7 nucleotides align to TRBD1. V dropped 6 bases and J dropped 8; count of bases not matched to a gene: 10. The CDR3 has 14 amino acids. The germline V gene encodes CDR1 SEHNR and CDR2 FQNEAQ (reference sequence). Written as DNA, the CDR3 is TGTGCCAGCAGGCCAACTAGACAGGGCGATGAGCAGTTCTTC. Residues: CASRPTRQGDEQFF.

V gene TRBV28 combines with J gene TRBJ2-7, with D maybe TRBD2 (7 bases). Germline V gene lookup returns CDR1 MDHEN and CDR2 SYDVKM. The ends were cut back, 2 bases at V and 7 bases at J, with 18 bases in the middle. The CDR3 covers 15 residues. CDR3 bases: TGTGCCAGCAGTTTACGGCGGGGGCCGCCCAGAGAGCAGTACTTC. It translates to CASSLRRGPPREQYF.

Only a few counts were recorded for this clonotype. The V gene is TRBV29-1, the J gene TRBJ1-4; TRBD1 might be the D (6 bases). Germline lookup yields CDR1 SQVTM and CDR2 ANQGSEA. The CDR3 consists of 13 residues. Trimming removed 8 bases at V and 0 bases at J, with 10 bases between. The CDR3 region has the DNA TGCAGCATTCGACAGGCAACTAATGAAAAACTGTTTTTT. It codes for CSIRQATNEKLFF. Complete variable domain (other parts from reference TRBV29-1 and TRBJ1-4): SAVISQKPSRDICQRGTSLTIQCQVDSQVTMMFWYRQQPGQSLTLIATANQGSEATYESGFVIDKFPISRPNLTFSTLTVSNMSPEDSSIYLCSIRQATNEKLFFGSGTQLSVL.

This chain uses TRBV5-5 with TRBJ2-3, with 9 bases matching TRBD1. With 3 bases clipped from V and 2 bases from J, the junction kept 10 bases outside the gene matches. This CDR3 is 17 amino acids long. Germline assignment: CDR1 SGHKS and CDR2 YYEKEE (reference sequence). CDR3 protein: CASSWKGQGWSTDTQYF. The CDR3 coding sequence is TGTGCCAGCAGCTGGAAGGGACAGGGATGGTCCACAGATACGCAGTATTTT.

The chain combines TRBV6-1 with TRBJ1-3, with unresolved D. Trimming removed 4 bases at V and 0 bases at J, with 7 bases between. CDR1 MNHNS and CDR2 SASEGT come from the germline V gene. The CDR3 totals 14 residues. CDR3 loop: CASSAPGSGNTIYF. The DNA for the CDR3 is TGTGCCAGCAGTGCCCCAGGCTCTGGAAACACCATATATTTT.

V usage is TRBV12-3 or TRBV12-4 and J usage is TRBJ2-5; 12 positions match TRBD2. The CDR3 length is 14 residues. Trimming at V came to 6 bases and at J to 10 bases, leaving 9 bases not matched to a gene. CDR3 sequence (DNA): TGTGCCAGCAGCCCGCTAGCGGGAGGGGGGGACCAGTACTTC. Translating gives CASSPLAGGGDQYF.

The chain joins TRBV5-1 to TRBJ2-7; perhaps TRBD2 as D (6 bases). The V gene lost 6 bases and the J gene lost 0 bases, with 16 bases spanning the gap. The CDR3 spans 15 residues. CDR1 SGHRS and CDR2 YFSETQ come from the germline V gene. The DNA for the CDR3 is TGCGCCAGCAAATGGGGCGAGGACTACTCCTACGAGCAGTACTTC. The encoded protein is CASKWGEDYSYEQYF.